The entry that follows covers one T cell receptor (beta chain) sequence. The antigen is undetermined. These data belong to a study of T cell responses to AZD1222 COVID-19 vaccine. Findings of the study overall: Spike-specific TCRs gained breadth and depth after people received two AZD1222 doses. Females outnumbered males among donors, who were mostly white British; clonal diversity was possibly underestimated.

Assay: immunoSEQ multiplex PCR; the TCRdb copy retains only in-frame clones and omits some. The profile shows under 150,000 clones, about 93% of them singletons. The sample here was peripheral blood, taken on day 0 of AZD1222 vaccination. The receptor comes from an adult in good health.

The CDR3 nucleotides are TGCGCCAGCAGCCCGCTCCGGCAGGGGACTGGAAACACCATATATTTT. Protein sequence: CASSPLRQGTGNTIYF. The gene calls are TRBV5-1 and TRBJ1-3, with D perhaps TRBD1 (6 bases). V was cut by 4 bases and J by 2 bases, with 16 bases left in between. Germline assignment: CDR1 SGHRS and CDR2 YFSETQ. The CDR3 totals 16 residues.